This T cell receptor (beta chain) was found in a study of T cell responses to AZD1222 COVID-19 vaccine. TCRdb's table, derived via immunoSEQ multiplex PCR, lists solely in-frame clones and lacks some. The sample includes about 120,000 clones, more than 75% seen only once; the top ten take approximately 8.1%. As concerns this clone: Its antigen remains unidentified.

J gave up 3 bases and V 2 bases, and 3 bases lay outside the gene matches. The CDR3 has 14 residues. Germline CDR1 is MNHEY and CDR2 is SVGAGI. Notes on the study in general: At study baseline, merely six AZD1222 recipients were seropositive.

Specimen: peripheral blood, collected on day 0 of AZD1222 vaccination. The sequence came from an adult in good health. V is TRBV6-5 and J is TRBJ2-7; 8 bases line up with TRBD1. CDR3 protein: CASSYDRGYYEQYF. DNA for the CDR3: TGTGCCAGCAGTTACGACAGGGGATACTACGAGCAGTACTTC.